The clone carrying this T cell receptor beta chain was picked up many times. Antigen specificity is unknown. The entry originates in a study of T cell repertoires in cytomegalovirus infection. Study background: A matching HLA type, together with CMV infection, was signaled by public TCR beta signatures.

Whole-study findings and limits: Identification of carriers of CMV plus the relevant HLA was performed using cumulative public TCR beta family frequency. The ex vivo response was dominated by HLA-C-restricted CMV-specific TCR beta clonotypes.

TCRdb reprocessed the reads with MiXCR, giving one entry per CDR3 protein. This sample carries hundreds of thousands of distinct CDR3 sequences, under 20% of them seen once, and the ten largest clones take about 11%. CDR3 length: 18 amino acids. Germline V gives CDR1 LGHNA, CDR2 YNFKEQ. Trimming at V came to 4 bases and at J to 0 bases, leaving 8 bases not matched to a gene. The clonotype originates from a human donor in good health (CMV status not recorded). Some clones in this sample may be carry-over from other donors' samples. The sequenced sample was PBMCs. The chain joins TRBV4-2 to TRBJ2-2, with 10 nucleotides matching TRBD1. This chain's CDR3 is CASSRNPGTGANTGELFF. DNA of the CDR3: TGTGCCAGCAGCCGAAATCCGGGGACAGGGGCGAACACCGGGGAGCTGTTTTTT.